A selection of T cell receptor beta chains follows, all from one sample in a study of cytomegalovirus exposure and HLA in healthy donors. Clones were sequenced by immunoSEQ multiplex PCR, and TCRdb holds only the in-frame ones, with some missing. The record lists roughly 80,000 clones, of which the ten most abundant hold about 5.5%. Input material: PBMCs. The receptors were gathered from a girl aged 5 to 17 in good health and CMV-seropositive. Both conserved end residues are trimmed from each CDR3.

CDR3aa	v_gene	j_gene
ASSTGGPNTEAF	TRBV18	TRBJ1-1
ASSTNTLHSISPLH	TRBV7-2	TRBJ1-6
ASSVVGAYNEQF	TRBV6-1	TRBJ2-1
ASSLRSEMETQY	TRBV7-8	TRBJ2-5
ASSWGSRSSYEQY	TRBV25-1	TRBJ2-7
ASSGGQANTGELF	TRBV5-1	TRBJ2-2
ASSTDTLQETQY	TRBV28	TRBJ2-5
ASSTQARPGTGNTIY	TRBV9	TRBJ1-3
ASSRNTGNNSPLH	TRBV14	TRBJ1-6
ASSSGQGGGNQPQH	TRBV18	TRBJ1-5
ASSPSGVQRSYGYT	TRBV16	TRBJ1-2
ASSRATGVFQPQH	TRBV18	TRBJ1-5
ATSEVWGGTYEQY	TRBV15	TRBJ2-7
ASSFYLGGVYEQY	TRBV5-6	TRBJ2-7
ASTGRTYEQY	TRBV6-1	TRBJ2-7
ASSRTASGNQPQH	TRBV7-6	TRBJ1-5
ASSSQRGTGTEAF	TRBV6-5	TRBJ1-1
SVEVQPYTGELF	TRBV29-1	TRBJ2-2
ASSRVGGRNTGELF	TRBV14	TRBJ2-2
ASRTGNEKLF	TRBV6-5	TRBJ1-4
ASSFSGGAQETQY	TRBV6-5	TRBJ2-5